This entry lists 9 T cell receptor beta chains sequenced from one sample in a study of early T cells in non-severe SARS-CoV-2 infection. TCRdb used MiXCR to reprocess the 5' RACE reads, holding one entry per CDR3 protein. The sample gives tens of thousands of distinct CDR3 sequences, around 13% of which show up once; 0.95% to 1.3% is in the top ten. Sequenced sample: whole blood. These receptors were taken from an adult who was a healthcare worker with PCR-confirmed SARS-CoV-2 infection or an uninfected control (not recorded which).

The V gene is TRBV7-9, the J gene TRBJ1-2; D remains unclear. The ends were cut back, 3 bases at V and 2 bases at J, with 10 bases in the middle. CDR1 and CDR2 from the germline V gene are SEHNR and FQNEAQ (reference sequence). The CDR3 covers 14 residues. The CDR3 DNA reads as TGTGCCAGCAGCTTCAGCATGGTAAACTATGGCTACACCTTC. The encoded protein is CASSFSMVNYGYTF.

This chain connects TRBV24-1 to TRBJ2-5; TRBD1 matches 7 bases. V shed 10 bases, J shed 2 bases, and the junction held 6 bases outside the gene matches. The CDR3 is made up of 13 amino acids. CDR1 is KGHDR and CDR2 is SFDVKD in the germline V gene. The CDR3 loop reads CATAGGWQETQYF. DNA of the CDR3: TGTGCCACAGCAGGGGGATGGCAAGAGACCCAGTACTTC.

V gene TRBV6-5 combines with J gene TRBJ2-5; 7 nucleotides agree with TRBD2. Germline V lookup: CDR1 MNHEY, CDR2 SVGAGI. This CDR3 is 15 amino acids long. V gave up 0 bases and J gave up 3 bases; unmatched junction bases: 4. The CDR3 is CASSYSFRGEETQYF. The CDR3 DNA follows: TGTGCCAGCAGTTACTCCTTCCGGGGGGAAGAGACCCAGTACTTC.

This clonotype was observed a handful of times. The genes are TRBV20-1 and TRBJ2-3, with TRBD2 matching over 12 bases. CDR1 and CDR2 (germline): DFQATT, SNEGSKA (reference sequence). The CDR3 extends over 15 amino acids. Trimming cost V 4 bases and J 3 bases; bases outside gene matches: 5. Written as DNA, the CDR3 is TGCAGTGCTACCCGACTAGCGGGAGTTACAGATACGCAGTATTTT. Its translation is CSATRLAGVTDTQYF.

The chain links TRBV10-3 to TRBJ1-1, with D unresolved. Trimming pared 5 bases from V and 1 base from J, leaving 8 bases between. In germline, CDR1 is ENHRY, CDR2 SYGVKD. This CDR3 comprises 13 residues. CDR3 in amino acids: CAISNTKNTEAFF. As DNA, the CDR3 is TGTGCCATCAGTAATACAAAGAACACTGAAGCTTTCTTT.

The chain has TRBV6-6 and TRBJ2-7; TRBD1 aligns across 12 bases. CDR1 and CDR2 (germline): MNHNY, SVGAGI (reference sequence). The CDR3 sequence is 15 residues long. Germline trimming cut 2 bases from V and 6 bases from J; bases unmatched to any gene: 5. CDR3 in amino acids: CASSYGRDRGREQYF. The CDR3 DNA follows: TGTGCCAGCAGTTACGGCCGGGACAGGGGGCGCGAGCAGTACTTC.

This clonotype has a count of ten or more. The rearrangement links TRBV4-3 to TRBJ2-1, with D possibly TRBD2 on 5 matching bases. Germline CDR1 LGHNA, CDR2 YSLEER. This CDR3 has 16 residues. The germline V and J ends were trimmed by 0 bases and 1 base, with 10 bases remaining between them. The CDR3 loop is CASSQDIRGSYNEQFF. The CDR3, as DNA: TGCGCCAGCAGCCAAGATATACGGGGATCCTACAATGAGCAGTTCTTC.

This chain uses TRBV27 with TRBJ2-3, with D perhaps matching TRBD1 (6 bases). Trimming pared 6 bases from V and 2 bases from J, leaving 15 bases between. The CDR3 spans 15 residues. CDR1 is MNHEY and CDR2 is SMNVEV in the germline V gene (reference sequence). Here the CDR3 DNA reads TGTGCCAGCAGCCCCTACAGGGATGACACAGATACGCAGTATTTT. It is translated as CASSPYRDDTDTQYF.

This clonotype turned up a few times. V usage is TRBV5-8 and J usage is TRBJ1-1; maybe TRBD1 (5 bases). The CDR3 has 12 residues. V was pared by 3 bases and J by 5 bases, with 8 bases between. Per the germline V gene, CDR1 is SGHTS and CDR2 is YDEGEE. This CDR3 is CASSWRGTEAFF. As DNA, the CDR3 is TGTGCCAGCAGCTGGCGGGGGACTGAAGCTTTCTTT.